What follows are 20 T cell receptor beta chains derived from one specimen sequenced in a study of T cell repertoires in cytomegalovirus infection. TCRdb called the reads again in MiXCR, with one record for every CDR3 protein. The table includes about 190,000 distinct CDR3 sequences, over 25% detected once. The sequenced sample was PBMCs. The receptors were gathered from a human donor in good health (CMV status not recorded). Some clones in this sample may be carry-over from other donors' samples.

This clonotype turned up a few times. The chain carries TRBV25-1 and TRBJ2-2; 10 bases match TRBD2. Germline V gene data show CDR1 as MGHDK and CDR2 as SYGVNS. The CDR3 has 17 residues. J gave up 4 bases and V 7 bases, and 12 bases lay outside the gene matches. As DNA, the CDR3 is TGTGCCAGCACCAAAAACAGCGGGGGGGCGGGCACCGGGGAGCTGTTTTTT. Protein: CASTKNSGGAGTGELFF.

This clonotype appeared a few times. The chain recombines TRBV7-9 with TRBJ2-7; tentative D call: TRBD1 (6 bases). The CDR3 sequence is 14 residues long. The V end lost 1 base, the J end lost 2 bases, and 9 bases lay between the germline ends. Germline CDR1 reads SEHNR; CDR2 reads FQNEAQ (reference sequence). This chain's CDR3 is CASSLGGPPYEQYF. CDR3 in DNA: TGTGCCAGCAGCTTAGGGGGGCCTCCCTACGAGCAGTACTTC.

This clonotype turned up a few times. This chain links TRBV2 with TRBJ2-7, with TRBD1 identical over 11 bases. Germline CDR1 SNHLY, CDR2 FYNNEI. The CDR3 covers 15 residues. The V segment lost 6 bases and the J segment 6 bases; nucleotides outside the gene matches: 10. For the CDR3, the DNA is TGTGCCAGCAGAGAACTTGCCGGGACAGGGGGCGAGCAGTACTTC. This translates into CASRELAGTGGEQYF.

This chain uses TRBV7-2 with TRBJ1-1; D is possibly TRBD1 (5 bases). The CDR3 runs 14 residues. CDR1 SGHTA and CDR2 FQGNSA come from the germline V gene. The ends were cut back, 3 bases at V and 2 bases at J, with 10 bases in the middle. Here the CDR3 DNA reads TGTGCCAGCAGCTTCCAGGGTGACAACACTGAAGCTTTCTTT. Amino acids: CASSFQGDNTEAFF.

The V call is TRBV7-9, the J call TRBJ2-3, with 8 positions matching TRBD1. CDR3 length: 16 amino acids. The trim removed 4 bases at V and 4 bases at J, leaving 10 bases unmatched. Germline assignment: CDR1 SEHNR and CDR2 FQNEAQ (reference sequence). CDR3 DNA: TGTGCCAGCAGCTCTACCGACAGGGGAGGTCCAGATACGCAGTATTTT. The encoded protein is CASSSTDRGGPDTQYF.

This chain links TRBV18 with TRBJ1-1, with no clear D. CDR3 length: 15 residues. Germline-derived CDR1 and CDR2 are KGHSH and LQKENI. Between the trimmed V and J ends, which lost 3 bases and 1 base, there was a span of 12 bases. The CDR3 DNA is TGTGCCAGCTCACCGGGAGTTACAGAGAACACTGAAGCTTTCTTT. Protein sequence: CASSPGVTENTEAFF. Complete variable domain (other parts from reference TRBV18 and TRBJ1-1): NAGVMQNPRHLVRRRGQEARLRCSPMKGHSHVYWYRQLPEEGLKFMVYLQKENIIDESGMPKERFSAEFPKEGPSILRIQQVVRGDSAAYFCASSPGVTENTEAFFGQGTRLTVV.

The table lists this clonotype with a few counts. The chain links TRBV6-5 to TRBJ2-3; 9 bases fit TRBD2. The CDR3 is made up of 16 amino acids. With V trimmed by 6 bases and J by 5 bases, 12 bases remained unmatched. Per germline, CDR1 MNHEY and CDR2 SVGAGI. The CDR3 spells CASRPLGGAGGDTQYF. The CDR3 nucleotides read TGTGCCAGCAGGCCCCTGGGGGGAGCGGGGGGAGATACGCAGTATTTT.

This clonotype occurred a few times. The chain links TRBV5-4 to TRBJ2-1; D not resolved. Trimming removed 2 bases at V and 5 bases at J, with 5 bases between. The CDR3 sequence is 12 residues long. CDR1 is SGHNT, CDR2 YYREEE, per germline (reference sequence). CDR3 loop: CASSFNHNEQFF. CDR3 nucleotide sequence: TGTGCCAGCAGCTTTAACCACAATGAGCAGTTCTTC.

The chain recombines TRBV6-2 or TRBV6-3 with TRBJ2-1; TRBD1 is a possible D gene (5 bases). Trimming left V 5 bases short and J 8 bases short, with 13 bases between. CDR3 length: 13 amino acids. Looked up from germline, CDR1 is MNHEY and CDR2 is SVGEGT. The CDR3 region has the DNA TGTGCCAGCAGTGAGCAGGGATACGATGAGCAGTTCTTC. Residues: CASSEQGYDEQFF.

This clonotype was counted between two and nine times. The rearrangement uses TRBV6-1 and TRBJ2-5; D is possibly TRBD2 (7 bases). The germline V and J ends were trimmed by 7 bases and 5 bases, with 20 bases remaining between them. CDR3 length equals 15 residues. CDR1 MNHNS and CDR2 SASEGT come from the germline V gene. The DNA of the CDR3 is TGTGCCAGCACCGATGGAGGGGGGGCTGGTGAGACCCAGTACTTC. Its translation: CASTDGGGAGETQYF.

The chain couples TRBV6-5 to TRBJ1-3, with D perhaps matching TRBD1 (6 bases). Trimming left V 0 bases short and J 0 bases short, with 9 bases between. Germline V lookup: CDR1 MNHEY, CDR2 SVGAGI. The CDR3 covers 16 residues. CDR3 loop: CASSYSGQISGNTIYF. The DNA for the CDR3 is TGTGCCAGCAGTTACTCGGGACAAATCTCTGGAAACACCATATATTTT.

V usage is TRBV14 and J usage is TRBJ2-3, with D hard to call. Germline V gives CDR1 SGHDN, CDR2 FVKESK. The CDR3 extends over 13 amino acids. The V and J ends lost 0 bases and 8 bases respectively, with 9 bases between them. CDR3 in amino acids: CASSQDLGSTQYF. The CDR3 coding sequence is TGTGCCAGCAGCCAAGATCTGGGTAGTACGCAGTATTTT. The whole variable domain, filled in from reference TRBV14 and TRBJ2-3, reads EAGVTQFPSHSVIEKGQTVTLRCDPISGHDNLYWYRRVMGKEIKFLLHFVKESKQDESGMPNNRFLAERTGGTYSTLKVQPAELEDSGVYFCASSQDLGSTQYFGPGTRLTVL.

This clonotype was counted a few times. The rearrangement uses TRBV15 and TRBJ1-2; no reliable D call. The CDR3 totals 13 residues. V lost 1 base and J lost 7, with 10 bases in between. Germline V lookup: CDR1 LNHNV, CDR2 YYDKDF (reference sequence). CDR3 nucleotides: TGTGCCACCAGCAGAGCTCGTGAAGGTGGCTACACCTTC. Translation gives CATSRAREGGYTF. The entire variable domain, with the rest obtained from reference TRBV15 and TRBJ1-2, is as follows: DAMVIQNPRYQVTQFGKPVTLSCSQTLNHNVMYWYQQKSSQAPKLLFHYYDKDFNNEADTPDNFQSRRPNTSFCFLDIRSPGLGDTAMYLCATSRAREGGYTFGSGTRLTVV.

The V call is TRBV7-2, the J call TRBJ1-2, with D tentatively TRBD1 (5 bases). Germline lookup yields CDR1 SGHTA and CDR2 FQGNSA. The CDR3 loop spans 13 amino acids. Trimming removed 1 base from V and 5 bases from J, with 8 bases in between. The CDR3 DNA reads TGTGCCAGCAGCTTAGGGGCAGGGTATGGCTACACCTTC. Residues: CASSLGAGYGYTF. Full variable domain (missing parts from reference TRBV7-2 and TRBJ1-2): GAGVSQSPSNKVTEKGKDVELRCDPISGHTALYWYRQSLGQGLEFLIYFQGNSAPDKSGLPSDRFSAERTGGSVSTLTIQRTQQEDSAVYLCASSLGAGYGYTFGSGTRLTVV.

This clonotype was observed once. CDR3 sequence reads: CASSSFAGELFF. CDR3 DNA sequence: TGTGCCAGCAGCTCTTTTGCCGGGGAGCTGTTTTTT. This chain uses TRBV5-6 with TRBJ2-2, with unresolved D. Germline CDR1 reads SGHDT; CDR2 reads YYEEEE. Trimming stripped 3 bases from V and 6 bases from J, with 6 bases between. The CDR3 sequence is 12 residues long.

The rearrangement links TRBV6-6 to TRBJ1-2; D perhaps matches TRBD1 (5 bases). Trimming took off 0 bases at V and 4 bases at J, with 15 bases between the two ends. The CDR3 consists of 16 residues. Germline V gives CDR1 MNHNY, CDR2 SVGAGI (reference sequence). This CDR3 is CASSYSPGDGFYGYTF. The DNA for the CDR3 is TGTGCCAGCAGTTACTCCCCCGGGGACGGGTTCTATGGCTACACCTTC.

The V and J genes are TRBV5-1 and TRBJ2-1; tentatively, D is TRBD2 (6 bases). The germline gives CDR1 SGHRS, CDR2 YFSETQ. The CDR3 is 15 residues long. V gave up 0 bases and J gave up 5 bases, with 12 bases separating them. The CDR3 here is CASSLDGTPHNEQFF. DNA of the CDR3: TGCGCCAGCAGCTTGGACGGGACTCCTCACAATGAGCAGTTCTTC.

V is TRBV12-5 and J is TRBJ2-7; tentatively, D is TRBD2 (5 bases). Germline V CDR1 and CDR2: LGHNT, FRNRAP. V was clipped by 3 bases and J by 3 bases, with 12 bases between them. The CDR3 contains 14 residues. The CDR3 DNA sequence: TGTGCTAGTGGTTTCTCCGGGATCTTCTACGAGCAGTACTTC. Its translation: CASGFSGIFYEQYF.

V is TRBV10-1 and J is TRBJ2-5, with D perhaps being TRBD1 or TRBD2 (5 bases each). Germline V gene data show CDR1 as WNHNN and CDR2 as SYGVQD (reference sequence). V was pared by 0 bases and J by 5 bases, with 10 bases between. The CDR3 consists of 14 residues. CDR3 sequence (DNA): TGCGCCAGCAGTGAGTCCGGCAGGGACGAGACCCAGTACTTC. It encodes CASSESGRDETQYF.

The chain has TRBV7-9 and TRBJ1-2; 7 bases are a match to TRBD1. The length of the CDR3 is 14 residues. The germline V gene encodes CDR1 SEHNR and CDR2 FQNEAQ (reference sequence). Unmatched junction bases numbered 10, after V lost 4 bases and J lost 8 bases. This chain's CDR3 is CASSSAGTEGGYTF. The CDR3 nucleotides read TGTGCCAGCAGCTCAGCAGGGACAGAGGGCGGCTACACCTTC.